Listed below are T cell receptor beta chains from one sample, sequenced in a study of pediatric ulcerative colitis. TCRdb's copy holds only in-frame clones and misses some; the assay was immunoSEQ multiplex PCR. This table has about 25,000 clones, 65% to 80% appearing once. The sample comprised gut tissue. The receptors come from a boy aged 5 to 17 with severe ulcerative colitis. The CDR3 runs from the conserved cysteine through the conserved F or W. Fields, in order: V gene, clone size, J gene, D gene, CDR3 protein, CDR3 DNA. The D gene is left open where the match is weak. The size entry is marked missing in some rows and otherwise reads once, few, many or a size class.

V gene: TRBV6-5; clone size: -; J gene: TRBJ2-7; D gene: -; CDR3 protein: CASVGATGNYEQYF; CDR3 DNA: TGTGCCAGCGTGGGGGCGACAGGAAACTACGAGCAGTACTTC
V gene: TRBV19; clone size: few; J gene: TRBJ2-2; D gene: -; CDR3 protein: CASSIGELESGELFF; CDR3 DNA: TGTGCCAGTAGTATCGGGGAACTAGAGTCCGGGGAGCTGTTTTTT
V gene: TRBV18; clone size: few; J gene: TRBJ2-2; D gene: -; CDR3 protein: CASSPDAGYTGELFF; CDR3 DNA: TGTGCCAGCTCACCCGACGCAGGGTACACCGGGGAGCTGTTTTTT
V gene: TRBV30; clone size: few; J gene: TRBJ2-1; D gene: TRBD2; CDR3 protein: CAWSSRLAGGPRFF; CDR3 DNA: TGTGCCTGGAGTTCCCGACTAGCGGGAGGGCCGCGGTTCTTC
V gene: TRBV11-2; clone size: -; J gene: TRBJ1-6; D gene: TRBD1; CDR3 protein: CASSFRTGPGNNSPLHF; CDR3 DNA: TGTGCCAGCAGCTTCAGGACAGGCCCAGGCAATAATTCACCCCTCCACTTT
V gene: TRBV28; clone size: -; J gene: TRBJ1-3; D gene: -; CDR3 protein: CASSLEGNTIYF; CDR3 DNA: TGTGCCAGCAGTTTGGAGGGAAACACCATATATTTT
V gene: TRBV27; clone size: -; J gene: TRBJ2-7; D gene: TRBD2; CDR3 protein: CASSLQSAGGYEQYF; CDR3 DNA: TGTGCCAGCAGTTTACAGAGTGCGGGAGGGTACGAGCAGTACTTC
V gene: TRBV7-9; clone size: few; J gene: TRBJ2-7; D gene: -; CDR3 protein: CASSLGGISYEQYF; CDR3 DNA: TGTGCCAGCAGCTTAGGCGGGATCTCCTACGAGCAGTACTTC
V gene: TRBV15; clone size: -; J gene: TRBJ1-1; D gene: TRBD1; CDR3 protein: CATSSDRGTTEAFF; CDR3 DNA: TGTGCCACCAGCTCAGACAGGGGGACCACTGAAGCTTTCTTT
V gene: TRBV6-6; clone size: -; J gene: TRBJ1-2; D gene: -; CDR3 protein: CASRGGKGGYTF; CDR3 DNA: TGTGCCAGCAGGGGGGGTAAGGGGGGCTACACCTTC
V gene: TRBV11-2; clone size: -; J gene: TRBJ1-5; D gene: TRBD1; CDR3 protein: CASSLAGGQPQHF; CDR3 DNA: TGTGCCAGCAGCTTAGCAGGGGGACAGCCCCAGCATTTT
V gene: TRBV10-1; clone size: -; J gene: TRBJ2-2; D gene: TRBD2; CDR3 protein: CASSKKGLAGGGNTGELFF; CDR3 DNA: TGCGCCAGCAGCAAAAAGGGACTAGCGGGAGGTGGAAACACCGGGGAGCTGTTTTTT
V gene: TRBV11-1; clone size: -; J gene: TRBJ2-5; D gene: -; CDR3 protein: CASSFPASETQYF; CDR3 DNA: TGTGCCAGCAGCTTCCCAGCGTCAGAGACCCAGTACTTC
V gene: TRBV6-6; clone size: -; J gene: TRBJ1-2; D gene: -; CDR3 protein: CASRRFYGYTF; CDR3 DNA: TGTGCCAGCCGGCGGTTCTATGGCTACACCTTC
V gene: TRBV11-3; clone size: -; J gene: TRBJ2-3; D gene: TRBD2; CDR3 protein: CASSLTSGRATDTQYF; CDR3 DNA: TGTGCCAGCAGTCTGACTAGCGGGAGGGCTACAGATACGCAGTATTTT
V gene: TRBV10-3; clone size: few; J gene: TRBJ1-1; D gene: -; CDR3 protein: CAISENTEAFF; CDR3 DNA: TGTGCCATCAGTGAGAACACTGAAGCTTTCTTT
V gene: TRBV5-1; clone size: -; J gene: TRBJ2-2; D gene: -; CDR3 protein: CASTPSGGGTGELFF; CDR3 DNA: TGCGCCAGCACACCTAGCGGAGGGGGGACCGGGGAGCTGTTTTTT
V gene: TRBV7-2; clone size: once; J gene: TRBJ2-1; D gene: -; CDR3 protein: CASSYRAAGGISYNEQFF; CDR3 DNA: TGTGCCAGCAGCTATCGGGCGGCGGGCGGGATCTCCTACAATGAGCAGTTCTTC
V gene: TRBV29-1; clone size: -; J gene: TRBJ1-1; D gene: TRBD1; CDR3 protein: CSFGQGVVAFF; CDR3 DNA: TGCAGCTTTGGACAGGGGGTTGTAGCTTTCTTT
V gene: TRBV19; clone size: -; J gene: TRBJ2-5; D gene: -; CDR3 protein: CASREGRGFGETQYF; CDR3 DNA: TGTGCCAGTAGAGAAGGGAGGGGGTTTGGGGAGACCCAGTACTTC
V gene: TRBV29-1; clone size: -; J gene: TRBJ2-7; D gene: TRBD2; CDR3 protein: CSVERLAGGGSSYEQYF; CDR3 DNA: TGCAGCGTGGAGCGACTAGCGGGAGGGGGGAGCTCCTACGAGCAGTACTTC
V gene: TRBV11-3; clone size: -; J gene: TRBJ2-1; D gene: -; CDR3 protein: CASSLVGRYNEQFF; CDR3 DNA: TGTGCCAGCAGCTTAGTAGGGCGGTACAATGAGCAGTTCTTC
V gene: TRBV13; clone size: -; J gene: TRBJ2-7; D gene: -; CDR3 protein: CASSQLVGIRPGEQYF; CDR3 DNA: TGCGCCAGCAGCCAATTAGTGGGCATTCGACCCGGCGAGCAGTACTTC
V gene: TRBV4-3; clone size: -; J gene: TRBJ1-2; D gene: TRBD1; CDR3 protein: CASSQEAFGQGGNGYTF; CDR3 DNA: TGCGCCAGCAGCCAGGAAGCCTTTGGACAGGGAGGCAATGGCTACACCTTC
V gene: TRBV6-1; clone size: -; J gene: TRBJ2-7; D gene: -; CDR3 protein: CASSEPGSHLGYEQYF; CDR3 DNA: TGTGCCAGCAGTGAACCGGGCAGCCACCTAGGTTACGAGCAGTACTTC
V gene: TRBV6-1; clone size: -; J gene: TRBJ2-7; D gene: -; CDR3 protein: CATENQGGPYEQYF; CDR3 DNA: TGTGCCACCGAGAACCAGGGGGGGCCCTACGAGCAGTACTTC
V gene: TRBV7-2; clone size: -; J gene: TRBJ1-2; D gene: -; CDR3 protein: CASSLVTSVGYTF; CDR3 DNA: TGTGCCAGCAGCTTAGTTACGTCGGTCGGCTACACCTTC
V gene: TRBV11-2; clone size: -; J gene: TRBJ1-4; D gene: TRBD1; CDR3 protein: CASSLSQGAGEKLFF; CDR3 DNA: TGTGCCAGCAGTCTTTCACAGGGGGCTGGTGAAAAACTGTTTTTT
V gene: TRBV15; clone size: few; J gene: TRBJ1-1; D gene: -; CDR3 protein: CATSREGLEAFF; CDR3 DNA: TGTGCCACCAGCAGAGAAGGCCTTGAAGCTTTCTTT
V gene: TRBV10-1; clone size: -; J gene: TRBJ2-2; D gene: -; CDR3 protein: CASRETGELFF; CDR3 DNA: TGCGCCAGCAGGGAAACCGGGGAGCTGTTTTTT
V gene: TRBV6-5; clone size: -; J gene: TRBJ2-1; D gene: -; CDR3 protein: CASRTYNEQFF; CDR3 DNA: TGTGCCAGCAGGACGTACAATGAGCAGTTCTTC
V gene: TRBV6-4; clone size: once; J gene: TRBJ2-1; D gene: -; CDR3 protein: CASIRRGKPWGEQFF; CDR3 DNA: TGTGCCAGCATTAGACGGGGGAAGCCTTGGGGTGAGCAGTTCTTC
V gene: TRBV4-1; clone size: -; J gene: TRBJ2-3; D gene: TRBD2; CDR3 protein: CASSQNLLAGGPIGTYTQYF; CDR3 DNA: TGCGCCAGCAGCCAAAACCTCCTAGCGGGAGGGCCGATCGGTACCTATACGCAGTATTTT
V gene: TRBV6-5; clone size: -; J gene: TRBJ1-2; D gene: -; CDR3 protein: CASSTTNYGYTF; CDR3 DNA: TGTGCCAGCAGTACAACTAACTATGGCTACACCTTC
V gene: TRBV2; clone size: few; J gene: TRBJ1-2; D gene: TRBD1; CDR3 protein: CASSGTGNYGYTF; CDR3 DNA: TGTGCCAGCAGTGGGACAGGAAACTATGGCTACACCTTC
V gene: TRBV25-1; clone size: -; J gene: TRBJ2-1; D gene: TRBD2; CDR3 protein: CASSDSGGRSDNEQFF; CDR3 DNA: TGTGCCAGCAGTGATTCGGGAGGACGGTCCGACAATGAGCAGTTCTTC
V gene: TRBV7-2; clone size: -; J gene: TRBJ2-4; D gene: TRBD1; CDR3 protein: CASTPGTGIGATTFF; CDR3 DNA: TGTGCCAGCACCCCCGGGACAGGGATTGGCGCGACGACATTCTTC
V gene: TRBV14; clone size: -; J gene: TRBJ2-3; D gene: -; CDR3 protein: CASSQDRSSSTQYF; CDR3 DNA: TGTGCCAGCAGCCAAGATCGGTCGAGTTCTACGCAGTATTTT
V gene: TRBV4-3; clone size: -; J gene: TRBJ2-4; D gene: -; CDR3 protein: CASSQDSGLAKNIQYF; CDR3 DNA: TGCGCCAGCAGCCAAGATTCCGGGTTAGCCAAAAACATTCAGTACTTC
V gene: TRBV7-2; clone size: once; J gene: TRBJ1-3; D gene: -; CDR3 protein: CASSLGTHSGNTIYF; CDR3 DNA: TGTGCCAGCAGCTTGGGCACTCACTCTGGAAACACCATATATTTT
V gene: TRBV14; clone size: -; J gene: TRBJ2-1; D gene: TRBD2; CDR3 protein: CASSQDYGGSYEQFF; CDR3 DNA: TGTGCCAGCAGCCAAGATTATGGCGGGAGTTATGAGCAGTTCTTC
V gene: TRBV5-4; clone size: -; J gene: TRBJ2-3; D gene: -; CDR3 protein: CASSNRAELATDTQYF; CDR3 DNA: TGTGCCAGCAGCAACAGAGCGGAACTAGCCACAGATACGCAGTATTTT
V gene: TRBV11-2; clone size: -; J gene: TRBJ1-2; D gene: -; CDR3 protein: CASSSYTLAGPPNYGYTF; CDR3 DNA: TGTGCCAGCAGCTCCTACACCCTGGCGGGCCCCCCTAACTATGGCTACACCTTC
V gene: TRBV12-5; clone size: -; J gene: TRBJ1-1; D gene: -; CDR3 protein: CASGVGSTEAFF; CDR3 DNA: TGTGCTAGTGGGGTCGGGTCCACTGAAGCTTTCTTT
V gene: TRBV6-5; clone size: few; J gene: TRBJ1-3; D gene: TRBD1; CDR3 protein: CASSPQGGKGNTIYF; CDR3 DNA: TGTGCCAGCAGCCCACAGGGGGGGAAAGGAAACACCATATATTTT
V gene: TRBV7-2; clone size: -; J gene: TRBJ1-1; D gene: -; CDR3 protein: CASSLGVEAFF; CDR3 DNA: TGTGCCAGCAGCTTAGGAGTCGAAGCTTTCTTT
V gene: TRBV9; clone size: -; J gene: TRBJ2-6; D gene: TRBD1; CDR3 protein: CASSTRTGSSNSGANVLTF; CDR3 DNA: TGTGCCAGCAGCACCCGGACAGGGTCGTCAAACTCTGGGGCCAACGTCCTGACTTTC
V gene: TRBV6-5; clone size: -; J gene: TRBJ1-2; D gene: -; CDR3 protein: CASERASLGYGYTF; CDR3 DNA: TGTGCCAGCGAGCGCGCCAGCCTCGGGTATGGCTACACCTTC
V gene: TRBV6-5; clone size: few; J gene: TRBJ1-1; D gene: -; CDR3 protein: CATIPSPYTEAFF; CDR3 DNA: TGTGCCACCATCCCGAGCCCGTACACTGAAGCTTTCTTT
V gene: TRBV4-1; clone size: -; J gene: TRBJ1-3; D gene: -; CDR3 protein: CASSQEYGGLGGNTIYF; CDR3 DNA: TGCGCCAGCAGCCAAGAGTACGGGGGTTTGGGTGGAAACACCATATATTTT
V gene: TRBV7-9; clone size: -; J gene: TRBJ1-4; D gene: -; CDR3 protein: CASSGVWDEKLFF; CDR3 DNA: TGTGCCAGCAGCGGCGTTTGGGATGAAAAACTGTTTTTT
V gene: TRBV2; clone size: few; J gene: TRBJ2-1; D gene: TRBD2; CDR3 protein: CASSEGGGTLYNEQFF; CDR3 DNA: TGTGCCAGCAGTGAAGGGGGGGGGACTTTATACAATGAGCAGTTCTTC
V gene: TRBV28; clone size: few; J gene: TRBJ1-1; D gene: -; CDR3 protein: CASSIQGKAFF; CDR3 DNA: TGTGCCAGCAGTATCCAGGGTAAAGCTTTCTTT